Listed below are T cell receptor beta chains from one sample, sequenced in a study of T-cell memory formation after mild COVID-19. A single record per CDR3 protein comes from TCRdb applying MiXCR to the 5' RACE reads. The sample consists of 250,000 to 300,000 distinct CDR3 sequences, about 16% of them appearing once. The source material was PBMCs or a T cell subset sorted from them (not recorded which). Every receptor here comes from a young man who had mild COVID-19 (a few samples of this study predate the infection). Cell type and time point are not known. The CDR3 runs from the conserved cysteine through the conserved F or W. Each record gives: J gene, V gene, D gene, clone size, CDR3 DNA, CDR3 protein. The D gene is left open where the match is weak. The size field is filled for only some rows; it gives once, few, many or a size class.

>TRBJ1-3|TRBV12-3/TRBV12-4|NA|NA
TGTGCCAGCAGTCACCCCGGGGGTAGAACGGACACCATATATTTT
CASSHPGGRTDTIYF
>TRBJ2-6|TRBV5-1|NA|NA
TGCGCCAGCAGCTTGTCAAGGGACTCTGGGGCCAACGTCCTGACTTTC
CASSLSRDSGANVLTF
>TRBJ2-3|TRBV29-1|NA|many
TGCAGCGCAACGCCGGCCGCGGGACAAGCCGATTTT
CSATPAAGQADF
>TRBJ2-5|TRBV27|TRBD2|many
TGTGCCAGCAGTTTGCGCCCGGGAGGCCAAGAGACCCAGTACTTC
CASSLRPGGQETQYF
>TRBJ1-4|TRBV5-5|NA|NA
TGTGCCAGCAGCCCGATTGTGGCAACTAATGAAAAACTGTTTTTT
CASSPIVATNEKLFF
>TRBJ2-2|TRBV5-1|TRBD2|NA
TGCGCCAGCAGCCAAGGACTAGCGGGGGCCGGGGAGCTGTTTTTT
CASSQGLAGAGELFF
>TRBJ2-7|TRBV12-3/TRBV12-4|NA|many
TGTGCCAGCAGTCTTCAGGGCTACGAGCAGTACTTC
CASSLQGYEQYF
>TRBJ2-5|TRBV10-3|NA|NA
TGTGCCACCGAGGACAATGGGGAGACCCAGTACTTC
CATEDNGETQYF
>TRBJ2-1|TRBV29-1|TRBD1|few
TGCAGCGGCCGGGACAGGGTAGACAATGAGCAGTTCTTC
CSGRDRVDNEQFF
>TRBJ2-1|TRBV20-1|TRBD2|few
TGCAGTGTGGTGGCTGAGCTAGCGGTTCTCAATGAGCAGTTCTTC
CSVVAELAVLNEQFF
>TRBJ2-1|TRBV6-2/TRBV6-3|NA|few
TGTGCCAGCAGTTACCGGGCTGCCGACTACAATGAGCAGTTCTTC
CASSYRAADYNEQFF
>TRBJ1-1|TRBV7-8|NA|once
TGTGCCAGCAGCTTAATTAGGTTAGCGAGAACTGAAGCTTTCTTT
CASSLIRLARTEAFF